A selection of T cell receptor beta chains follows, all from one sample in a study of identical twins. TCRdb re-called the 5' RACE reads through MiXCR, storing one row per CDR3 protein. The sample lists fewer than 350,000 distinct CDR3 sequences; about 8.1% were seen once. These sequences were also reported in another study, on yellow fever vaccine responses in identical twins.

The sample consisted of memory (CD45RO+) T cells sorted from blood. The receptors were sampled from a woman between 18 and 30 years old in good health. The CDR3 runs from the conserved cysteine through the conserved F or W. D genes are given only for firm matches. Size is omitted from some rows. Given values are once, few, many or a class for expanded clones.

.	TRBV20-1	TRBJ2-5	.	TGCAGTGCTAGTAGTAGCAATAGTCCCCAAGAGACCCAGTACTTC	CSASSSNSPQETQYF
.	TRBV2	TRBJ2-3	once	TGTGCCAGCAAACTTGACAGGATTGGCGCAGATACGCAGTATTTT	CASKLDRIGADTQYF
TRBD1	TRBV5-1	TRBJ2-5	.	TGCGCCAGCAGCCCAACCGGGACAGGCCCCCAAGAGACCCAGTACTTC	CASSPTGTGPQETQYF
.	TRBV5-5	TRBJ2-1	few	TGTGCCAGCAGCTTCTCGTGGATTGGGAATGAGCAGTTCTTC	CASSFSWIGNEQFF
.	TRBV20-1	TRBJ2-7	few	TGCAGTGCTCACACAGGGGGAGGGTACGAGCAGTACTTC	CSAHTGGGYEQYF
TRBD1	TRBV7-9	TRBJ2-2	few	TGTGCCAGCAGCCCGGGTAGGGGGCGAAGGACCGGGGAGCTGTTTTTT	CASSPGRGRRTGELFF
TRBD1	TRBV11-1	TRBJ2-1	many	TGTGCCAGCAGCTTAGGGGACAGGGGGCCCTACAATGAGCAGTTCTTC	CASSLGDRGPYNEQFF
.	TRBV12-3/TRBV12-4	TRBJ1-1	many	TGTGCCAGCAGCACCTCGAATGCTTTCTTT	CASSTSNAFF
TRBD2	TRBV28	TRBJ2-1	few	TGTGCCAGCAGCGATCGTAGCGGGAGGGCCCGTGAGCAGTTCTTC	CASSDRSGRAREQFF
.	TRBV10-3	TRBJ1-5	many	TGTGCCATCAGTCCTGGGGTGGACAATCAGCCCCAGCATTTT	CAISPGVDNQPQHF
.	TRBV5-8	TRBJ2-7	few	TGTGCCAGCAGCTCGGTGACTACCAGCTCCTACGAGCAGTACTTC	CASSSVTTSSYEQYF
.	TRBV10-1	TRBJ2-6	few	TGCGCCAGCAGTGAAGGAGGGGCCGGGGCCAACGTCCTGACTTTC	CASSEGGAGANVLTF
TRBD2	TRBV6-2/TRBV6-3	TRBJ2-2	.	TGTGCCAGCAGCCTAGCGGGGGCGACGGGAACCGGGGAGCTGTTTTTT	CASSLAGATGTGELFF
TRBD2	TRBV5-1	TRBJ2-3	many	TGCGCCAGCAGCTTGGTTCTAGCGGGGACCACAGATACGCAGTATTTT	CASSLVLAGTTDTQYF
TRBD2	TRBV14	TRBJ2-5	few	TGTGCCAGCAGCCAAAGGCCTAGCGGGGGGTACAATCAAGAGACCCAGTACTTC	CASSQRPSGGYNQETQYF
TRBD1	TRBV10-2	TRBJ1-6	.	TGCGCCAGCAGCCGGGGACAGACACAGAGCTCCTATAATTCACCCCTCCACTTT	CASSRGQTQSSYNSPLHF
.	TRBV7-3	TRBJ1-2	many	TGTGCCAGCAGCTTCGACAGAAACTATGGCTACACCTTC	CASSFDRNYGYTF
TRBD1	TRBV14	TRBJ2-2	.	TGTGCCAGCAGCCAAGAACACAGGGGAAGGGCCGGGGAGCTGTTTTTT	CASSQEHRGRAGELFF
TRBD1	TRBV5-1	TRBJ2-1	many	TGCGCCAGCAGCACCGGACAGGGGGCCTACAATGAGCAGTTCTTC	CASSTGQGAYNEQFF
.	TRBV20-1	TRBJ2-1	.	TGCAGTGCTAGAAGCCCAGGGGATGAGCAGTTCTTC	CSARSPGDEQFF
TRBD1	TRBV20-1	TRBJ1-5	many	TGCAGTGCTAGCCACCCCGGGGCAGGGGGCGATCAGCCCCAGCATTTT	CSASHPGAGGDQPQHF
TRBD1	TRBV15	TRBJ2-7	few	TGTGCCACCAGCAGAGCCGGACAGGGGCAGTACGAGCAGTACTTC	CATSRAGQGQYEQYF
.	TRBV7-6	TRBJ2-1	.	TGTGCCAGCAGCCTCACCCCGGGGGGCCGCCTCTACAATGAGCAGTTCTTC	CASSLTPGGRLYNEQFF
.	TRBV5-1	TRBJ2-4	many	TGCGCCAGCAGCTCTCAGGATATGGCCAAAAACATTCAGTACTTC	CASSSQDMAKNIQYF
.	TRBV28	TRBJ1-2	.	TGTGCCAGCAGTCCCCAATTGGTTGGCTATGGCTACACCTTC	CASSPQLVGYGYTF
TRBD1	TRBV6-9	TRBJ2-1	many	TGTGCCAGCACGGGGATTTCCGGACAGGGAAGAGCCAATGAGCAGTTCTTC	CASTGISGQGRANEQFF
TRBD1	TRBV9	TRBJ2-5	few	TGTGCCAGCAGCGCCTCGACAGGGGCCGGGGAGACCCAGTACTTC	CASSASTGAGETQYF
.	TRBV5-4	TRBJ2-7	few	TGTGCCAGCAGCGCACCGACAGGCCTTGGCGAGCAGTACTTC	CASSAPTGLGEQYF
TRBD1	TRBV27	TRBJ1-1	many	TGTGCCAGCAGTTTATCGACAGGGCGGAACACTGAAGCTTTCTTT	CASSLSTGRNTEAFF
.	TRBV28	TRBJ1-5	.	TGTGCCAGCAGTCCCCTCCGTGGAAATAGCAATCAGCCCCAGCATTTT	CASSPLRGNSNQPQHF
TRBD2	TRBV3-1	TRBJ2-1	few	TGTGCCAGCAGCCAACTGGAGGCGACTTCGGGGGGTAAGAGCTCCTACAATGAGCAGTTCTTC	CASSQLEATSGGKSSYNEQFF
.	TRBV10-3	TRBJ1-2	few	TGTGCCATCAGTGACGGGGGGAACTATGGCTACACCTTC	CAISDGGNYGYTF
.	TRBV2	TRBJ2-7	few	TGTGCCAGCAGTAAAATGGGGACCCTGGAAGAGCAGTACTTC	CASSKMGTLEEQYF
.	TRBV2	TRBJ2-3	many	TGTGCCAGCCGGACGGATAGAAGCACAGATACGCAGTATTTT	CASRTDRSTDTQYF
TRBD2	TRBV4-2	TRBJ2-7	.	TGTGCCAGCAGCCAAGGGGCAGCGGGAGCGAATTTCTACGAGCAGTACTTC	CASSQGAAGANFYEQYF
.	TRBV11-3	TRBJ2-1	many	TGTGCCAGCAGCTTAGGAACCGGGAGCTCCTACAATGAGCAGTTCTTC	CASSLGTGSSYNEQFF
.	TRBV20-1	TRBJ2-2	few	TGCAGTGCTACTTGGGGGCCCGGGGAGCTGTTTTTT	CSATWGPGELFF
TRBD1	TRBV20-1	TRBJ1-2	.	TGCAGTGCTGGACAGGGAGGCTATGGCTACACCTTC	CSAGQGGYGYTF
TRBD1	TRBV5-1	TRBJ1-1	few	TGCGCCAGCAGCTCCTCGGGACAGGGGGTTGAAGCTTTCTTT	CASSSSGQGVEAFF
.	TRBV20-1	TRBJ1-3	few	TGCAGTGCTCGCCAGGTCTCTGGAAACACCATATATTTT	CSARQVSGNTIYF
TRBD1	TRBV2	TRBJ2-2	many	TGTGCCAGCAGTGGACAGGGCCGGACCGGGGAGCTGTTTTTT	CASSGQGRTGELFF